What follows are 31 T cell receptor beta chains derived from one specimen sequenced in a study of Graves' ophthalmopathy and Graves' hyperthyroidism. Amplification from RNA transcripts yielded the TCR beta CDR3 regions. HTBI primers were employed in first-round RT-PCR, then a second-round multiplex PCR followed. TCRdb independently ran MiXCR on the multiplex PCR reads; one entry per CDR3 protein. The sample yields under 200,000 distinct CDR3 sequences, 30% to 45% seen once. The sequencing sample was made of peripheral blood. Receptor source: a woman aged 40 to 55 with Graves' ophthalmopathy.

The V gene is TRBV6-1, the J gene TRBJ2-7; D is unclear. The CDR3 loop spans 13 amino acids. V dropped 4 bases and J dropped 2 bases, with 9 bases sitting between them. The germline V gene encodes CDR1 MNHNS and CDR2 SASEGT. The CDR3 sequence is CASSALEPYEQYF. DNA of the CDR3: TGTGCCAGCAGTGCCTTAGAACCCTACGAGCAGTACTTC.

V is TRBV12-3 or TRBV12-4 and J is TRBJ2-5, with no clear D. The CDR3 runs to 13 residues. V lost 6 bases, J lost 2 bases, and 10 bases lay in between. The CDR3 region has the DNA TGTGCCAGCAGCAGACATCTACAAGAGACCCAGTACTTC. Its protein is CASSRHLQETQYF.

This clonotype has only one observation. This chain uses TRBV20-1 with TRBJ2-7, with D perhaps TRBD2 (5 bases). CDR1 is DFQATT and CDR2 is SNEGSKA in the germline V gene (reference sequence). V lost 6 bases to trimming and J lost 2 bases, with 20 bases between them. The CDR3 extends over 15 amino acids. CDR3 DNA: TGCAGTGCCCCCGCGGGTTCCGTTCAGACCTACGAGCAGTACTTC. It is translated as CSAPAGSVQTYEQYF.

V usage is TRBV6-5 and J usage is TRBJ1-1; D is perhaps TRBD1 (5 bases). Germline CDR1 reads MNHEY; CDR2 reads SVGAGI. The CDR3 covers 13 residues. Trimming removed 4 bases at V and 4 bases at J, with 10 bases between. The CDR3 here is CASSLGTFTEAFF. CDR3 bases: TGTGCCAGCAGTTTGGGGACGTTCACTGAAGCTTTCTTT.

The table lists this clonotype with a few counts. The chain combines TRBV10-3 with TRBJ2-7, with 13 bases fitting TRBD2. This CDR3 comprises 15 residues. The germline gives CDR1 ENHRY, CDR2 SYGVKD. With V trimmed by 6 bases and J by 2 bases, 4 bases remained unmatched. CDR3 sequence (DNA): TGTGCCATCAGCTCCGGGACTAGCGGGACCTACGAGCAGTACTTC. This encodes CAISSGTSGTYEQYF.

J is TRBJ1-2 and V is TRBV4-2, with 8 nucleotides matching TRBD1. This CDR3 has 17 residues. In germline, CDR1 is LGHNA, CDR2 YNFKEQ. Trimming at V came to 4 bases and at J to 3 bases, leaving 13 bases not matched to a gene. This chain's CDR3 is CASSPRGTGKNYYGYTF. The CDR3 region has the DNA TGTGCCAGCAGCCCGAGGGGGACAGGCAAAAACTACTATGGCTACACCTTC.

The rearrangement uses TRBV10-2 and TRBJ2-1; 7 positions match TRBD2. In germline, CDR1 is WSHSY, CDR2 SAAADI. This CDR3 region has 14 residues. Germline trimming cut 7 bases from V and 1 base from J; bases unmatched to any gene: 4. The CDR3 nucleotides are TGCGCCAGCACATCGGGAGGTTCCTACAATGAGCAGTTCTTC. Protein: CASTSGGSYNEQFF.

This clonotype has only a few counts. The chain employs TRBV12-3 or TRBV12-4 and TRBJ1-1; D call uncertain. With 7 bases removed from V and 1 base from J, the gap between germline ends came to 10 bases. The CDR3 has 13 residues. CDR3 region: CASNWAENTEAFF. In DNA form, the CDR3 reads TGTGCCAGCAATTGGGCGGAGAACACTGAAGCTTTCTTT.

The chain is built from TRBV6-2 or TRBV6-3 and TRBJ2-5, with D perhaps TRBD2 (6 bases). The V end was cut by 2 bases, the J end by 5 bases, with 18 bases between. This CDR3 has 16 amino acids. The germline gives CDR1 MNHEY, CDR2 SVGEGT. The CDR3 spells CASSYEAGKIPETQYF. Here the CDR3 DNA reads TGTGCCAGCAGTTACGAGGCGGGGAAGATCCCGGAGACCCAGTACTTC.

This clonotype was observed many times. The chain's CDR3 is CASSPTWDNTEAFF. The CDR3 bases are TGTGCCAGCAGCCCCACCTGGGATAACACTGAAGCTTTCTTT. The chain carries TRBV6-5 and TRBJ1-1; D is ambiguous. Per germline, CDR1 MNHEY and CDR2 SVGAGI. This CDR3 is 14 amino acids long. V lost 6 bases, J lost 2 bases, and 13 bases lay in between.

This sequence joins TRBV6-1 and TRBJ2-5; 7 positions agree with TRBD2. This CDR3 contains 13 residues. V lost 5 bases to trimming and J lost 1 base; unmatched junction nucleotides: 1. Germline CDR1 and CDR2: MNHNS and SASEGT. The CDR3 region is CASSIAGQETQYF. As DNA, the CDR3 is TGTGCCAGCAGTATAGCGGGCCAAGAGACCCAGTACTTC.

The chain links TRBV7-2 to TRBJ2-7; 8 positions match TRBD2. CDR1 is SGHTA, CDR2 FQGNSA, per germline. V trimming: 5 bases; J trimming: 0 bases; junction bases outside the gene matches: 6. This CDR3 comprises 15 residues. CDR3 sequence reads: CASSRAGDTSYEQYF. CDR3 bases: TGTGCCAGCAGCCGAGCGGGGGACACCTCCTACGAGCAGTACTTC.

This clonotype was detected many times. V usage is TRBV13 and J usage is TRBJ2-7, with 11 bases fitting TRBD1. The CDR3 is made up of 15 amino acids. V dropped 5 bases and J dropped 1; count of bases not matched to a gene: 4. Germline V CDR1 and CDR2: PRHDT, FYEKMQ (reference sequence). The CDR3 bases are TGTGCCAGCAGCCGGGACAGGGGGGATTCCTACGAGCAGTACTTC. It codes for CASSRDRGDSYEQYF. Based on the CDR3 plus reference TRBV13 and TRBJ2-7, the full variable domain is AAGVIQSPRHLIKEKRETATLKCYPIPRHDTVYWYQQGPGQDPQFLISFYEKMQSDKGSIPDRFSAQQFSDYHSELNMSSLELGDSALYFCASSRDRGDSYEQYFGPGTRLTVT.

This clonotype has ten or more counts. This chain joins TRBV2 and TRBJ1-5, with a possible D match to TRBD1 (6 bases). V lost 6 bases and J lost 0, with 12 bases in between. CDR1 SNHLY and CDR2 FYNNEI come from the germline V gene. CDR3 length: 15 residues. DNA for the CDR3: TGTGCCAGCAGCTCCAGGGGTAATAGCAATCAGCCCCAGCATTTT. The encoded protein is CASSSRGNSNQPQHF.

In its sample, this clonotype was seen many times. The chain carries TRBV6-5 and TRBJ2-7; D remains ambiguous. Germline V gene lookup returns CDR1 MNHEY and CDR2 SVGAGI. The V end was cut by 2 bases, the J end by 0 bases, with 8 bases between. This CDR3 is 14 amino acids long. CDR3 residues: CASSYSRFSYEQYF. CDR3 DNA: TGTGCCAGCAGTTACAGTAGGTTCTCCTACGAGCAGTACTTC.

The V call is TRBV10-1, the J call TRBJ2-7; D is possibly TRBD2 (6 bases). The CDR3 runs 12 residues. Trimming took 3 bases from V and 6 from J, leaving 9 bases between them. Germline CDR1 and CDR2: WNHNN and SYGVQD (reference sequence). CDR3 nucleotide sequence: TGCGCCAGCAGTGATCTGGGAGGCGAGCAGTACTTC. Protein product: CASSDLGGEQYF.

This clonotype appeared a few times. The rearrangement joins TRBV6-1 to TRBJ2-2; the D gene is possibly TRBD2 (5 bases). Trimming took off 8 bases at V and 0 bases at J, with 13 bases between the two ends. This CDR3 is 15 amino acids long. Germline CDR1 and CDR2: MNHNS and SASEGT. CDR3 in amino acids: CASRTRAANTGELFF. CDR3 bases: TGTGCCAGCCGTACGAGGGCAGCGAACACCGGGGAGCTGTTTTTT.

CDR3 nucleotide sequence: TGTGCCAGCAGCAACCCCGGGACAGGGCGAACCGGGGAGCTGTTTTTT. Translation: CASSNPGTGRTGELFF. This chain uses TRBV11-2 with TRBJ2-2; TRBD1 agrees at 9 bases. This CDR3 region has 16 residues. V gave up 5 bases and J gave up 5 bases; unmatched junction bases: 9. In germline, CDR1 is SGHAT, CDR2 FQNNGV.

This clonotype was seen many times. CDR3 sequence reads: CASSSGDGSSYNEQFF. The CDR3 DNA follows: TGTGCCAGCAGTTCAGGGGATGGGAGTTCCTACAATGAGCAGTTCTTC. The genes are TRBV6-5 and TRBJ2-1; tentative D call: TRBD1 (6 bases). The CDR3 extends over 16 amino acids. Germline V lookup: CDR1 MNHEY, CDR2 SVGAGI. V shed 4 bases and J shed 1 base, with 14 bases lying between them.

This clonotype showed up many times. The chain joins TRBV6-1 to TRBJ2-2, with TRBD2 matching over 9 bases. CDR3 length: 15 residues. Germline V gene data show CDR1 as MNHNS and CDR2 as SASEGT. Trimming took 7 bases from V and 3 from J; bases not matched to a gene: 6. The CDR3 sequence: CASTVSGRHTGELFF. For the CDR3, the DNA is TGTGCCAGCACTGTGAGCGGGAGGCACACCGGGGAGCTGTTTTTT.

The chain recombines TRBV11-1 with TRBJ2-7; D might be TRBD2 (7 bases). CDR3 length: 16 residues. The ends were cut back, 0 bases at V and 6 bases at J, with 18 bases in the middle. Germline CDR1 is SGHAT and CDR2 is FQDESV (reference sequence). DNA for the CDR3: TGTGCCAGCAGCTTAGCGTCCGGGGGGCGATTGAGCGAGCAGTACTTC. Residues: CASSLASGGRLSEQYF.

The chain is built from TRBV6-1 and TRBJ2-7; 7 positions match TRBD1. Germline-derived CDR1 and CDR2 are MNHNS and SASEGT. The CDR3 is made up of 15 amino acids. J was trimmed by 2 bases and V by 7 bases; bases with no gene match: 11. CDR3 region: CASKATGTATYEQYF. The CDR3, as DNA: TGTGCCAGCAAAGCTACCGGGACAGCTACCTACGAGCAGTACTTC.

The V gene is TRBV28, the J gene TRBJ2-7, with D unresolved. Trimming cost V 4 bases and J 0 bases, with 13 bases left between them. CDR3 length: 15 residues. The germline gives CDR1 MDHEN, CDR2 SYDVKM. The CDR3 region is CASSSRRRASYEQYF. CDR3 coding DNA: TGTGCCAGCAGTTCTCGCCGTCGGGCCTCCTACGAGCAGTACTTC.

This clonotype was seen ten or more times. The DNA of the CDR3 is TGTGCCAGCACAGGGGGGACTAGCGGGGGACGTGGCGAGCAGTACTTC. It specifies CASTGGTSGGRGEQYF. The chain recombines TRBV12-3 or TRBV12-4 with TRBJ2-7, with 14 bases identical to TRBD2. V gave up 7 bases and J gave up 6 bases; unmatched junction bases: 11. The CDR3 consists of 16 residues.

This clonotype was counted a few times. The rearrangement joins TRBV6-1 to TRBJ2-7; D may correspond to TRBD1 or TRBD2 (5 bases each). With 6 bases removed from V and 7 bases from J, the gap between germline ends came to 19 bases. The CDR3 has 14 amino acids. The germline CDR1 and CDR2 sequences are MNHNS and SASEGT. The CDR3 coding sequence is TGTGCCAGCAGCACCGGGACGGCTGAATGGGAGCAGTACTTC. Protein product: CASSTGTAEWEQYF.

This clonotype occurred many times. The chain employs TRBV11-1 and TRBJ1-1; no definite D call. In germline, CDR1 is SGHAT, CDR2 FQDESV (reference sequence). V dropped 1 base and J dropped 4 bases, with 10 bases sitting between them. This CDR3 has 14 amino acids. As DNA, the CDR3 is TGTGCCAGCAGCTTAGGGTTGGTGAGCACTGAAGCTTTCTTT. It encodes CASSLGLVSTEAFF.

This clonotype came up many times. The gene calls are TRBV7-2 and TRBJ1-1; D ambiguous. CDR3 length equals 14 residues. Germline CDR1 SGHTA, CDR2 FQGNSA. Trimming took off 2 bases at V and 5 bases at J, with 12 bases between the two ends. The CDR3 DNA reads TGTGCCAGCAGCTTATCCGAGGGTTGGACTGAAGCTTTCTTT. Translated: CASSLSEGWTEAFF. The full variable domain, completed using reference TRBV7-2 and TRBJ1-1, is GAGVSQSPSNKVTEKGKDVELRCDPISGHTALYWYRQSLGQGLEFLIYFQGNSAPDKSGLPSDRFSAERTGGSVSTLTIQRTQQEDSAVYLCASSLSEGWTEAFFGQGTRLTVV.

The chain carries TRBV13 and TRBJ1-3; D might be TRBD1 (5 bases). V dropped 6 bases and J dropped 7 bases, with 25 bases sitting between them. The CDR3 sequence is 17 residues long. Germline CDR1 and CDR2: PRHDT and FYEKMQ (reference sequence). The CDR3, as DNA: TGTGCCAGCAGTTTATTGGCCCCGGGACTGCACGGGAACACCATATATTTT. Its protein is CASSLLAPGLHGNTIYF.

The sample holds many counts of this clonotype. The chain has TRBV20-1 and TRBJ2-4; D is undetermined. V was trimmed by 1 base and J by 0 bases, leaving 10 bases between them. Germline CDR1 and CDR2: DFQATT and SNEGSKA (reference sequence). The CDR3 totals 15 residues. The DNA for the CDR3 is TGCAGTGCTAGAGTGTACAGTTTAGCCAAAAACATTCAGTACTTC. The encoded protein is CSARVYSLAKNIQYF.

There are many counts of this clonotype. The gene calls are TRBV15 and TRBJ2-2; no definite D call. Trimming left V 7 bases short and J 0 bases short, with 9 bases between. CDR1 is LNHNV and CDR2 is YYDKDF in the germline V gene (reference sequence). This CDR3 is built from 14 residues. CDR3 nucleotide sequence: TGTGCCACCAAGGAGATATCGAACACCGGGGAGCTGTTTTTT. It encodes CATKEISNTGELFF.

V usage is TRBV6-1 and J usage is TRBJ1-5, with D uncertain. The ends were cut back, 2 bases at V and 4 bases at J, with 12 bases in the middle. Germline CDR1 is MNHNS and CDR2 is SASEGT. The CDR3 loop spans 15 amino acids. CDR3 DNA: TGTGCCAGCAGTGAATGGTCCACCCGGAATCAGCCCCAGCATTTT. Translated, it gives CASSEWSTRNQPQHF.